The source of this TCR beta chain is a study of T cell responses to AZD1222 COVID-19 vaccine. General study points: It should be noted that donors were predominantly white British and more often female, and clonal diversity was possibly underestimated. Increased Spike-specific TCR breadth and depth were observed after two AZD1222 doses. Spike was spanned by vaccine-associated CD4 TCRs, which were dominant at 160-218 and 743-854. Sampled repertoires all dated from after the peak T cell response.

Of note for this clone: What it binds is unknown.

V was pared by 6 bases and J by 9 bases, with 12 bases of the junction left unmatched. This CDR3 is built from 16 residues. Germline CDR1 and CDR2: WNHNN and SYGVQD (reference sequence). Repertoires were generated with immunoSEQ multiplex PCR, while TCRdb's copy carries only in-frame clones and drops some. This sample has about 100,000 clones, with around 90% found just once. Material: peripheral blood, obtained on day 0 of AZD1222 vaccination. The clonotype was recovered from an adult in good health. This sequence joins TRBV10-1 and TRBJ2-1; 12 bases line up with TRBD2. CDR3 loop: CASSLISSGRAREQFF. CDR3 in DNA: TGCGCCAGCAGCCTAATTTCTAGCGGGAGGGCCCGTGAGCAGTTCTTC.